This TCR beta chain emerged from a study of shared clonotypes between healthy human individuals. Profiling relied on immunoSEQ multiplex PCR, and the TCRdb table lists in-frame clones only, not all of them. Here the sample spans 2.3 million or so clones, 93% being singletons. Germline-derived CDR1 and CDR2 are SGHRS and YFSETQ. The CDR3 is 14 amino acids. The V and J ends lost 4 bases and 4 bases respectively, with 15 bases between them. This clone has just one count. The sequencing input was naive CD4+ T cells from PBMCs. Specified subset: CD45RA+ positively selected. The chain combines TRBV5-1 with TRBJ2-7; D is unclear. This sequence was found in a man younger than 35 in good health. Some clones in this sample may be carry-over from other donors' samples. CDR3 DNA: TGCGCCAGCAGCCAGTGGGCGAACGGGTACGAGCAGTACTTC. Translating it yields CASSQWANGYEQYF.